This T cell receptor (beta chain) was recorded in a study of blood T cell repertoires in COVID-19. Study-wide background: Nucleic acid was either cDNA or gDNA, and it came from T cells, B-cell-depleted T cells, or PBMCs.

The CDR3 contains 13 residues. Germline V gives CDR1 LNHNV, CDR2 YYDKDF (reference sequence). V lost 5 bases to trimming and J lost 4 bases, with 11 bases between them. Repertoires were generated with immunoSEQ multiplex PCR, while TCRdb's copy carries only in-frame clones and drops some. The table records approximately 320,000 clones, roughly 90% of them present only once. The clonotype was recovered from a woman aged 25 to 45 with COVID-19, enrolled during active disease. The sequenced material came from peripheral blood. The genes are TRBV15 and TRBJ1-2; the D is unclear. CDR3 DNA: TGTGCCACCAGCGGAGTTTTCTCCTATGGCTACACCTTC. It translates to CATSGVFSYGYTF.